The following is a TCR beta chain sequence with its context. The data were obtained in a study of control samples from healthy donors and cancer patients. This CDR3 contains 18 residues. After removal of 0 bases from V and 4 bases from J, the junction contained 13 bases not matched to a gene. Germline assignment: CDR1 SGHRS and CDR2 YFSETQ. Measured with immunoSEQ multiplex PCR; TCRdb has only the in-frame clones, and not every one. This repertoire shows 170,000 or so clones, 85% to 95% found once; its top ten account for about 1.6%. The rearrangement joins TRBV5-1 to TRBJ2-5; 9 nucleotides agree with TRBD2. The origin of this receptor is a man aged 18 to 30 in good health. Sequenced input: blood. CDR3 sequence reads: CASSLGSSGGNQGETQYF. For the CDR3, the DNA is TGCGCCAGCAGCTTGGGCAGTAGCGGGGGCAACCAAGGAGAGACCCAGTACTTC.